These T cell receptor beta chains were read from a single sample in a study of blood T cell repertoires in COVID-19. Some clones are missing from TCRdb's copy, which holds only in-frame ones; the method was immunoSEQ multiplex PCR. The sample has 310,000 or so clones; 70% to 90% are singletons. The specimen sequenced was PBMCs or T cells enriched from blood (not recorded which). These TCRs come from a woman aged 30 to 39 who had recovered from COVID-19. Each CDR3 is given with its conserved first and last residue. The D gene is left open where the match is weak. For some rows the clone size is stated as once, few or many, or as a class when expanded; others skip it.

clone_size	j_call	v_call	d_call	cdr3_aa	cdr3_nt
.	TRBJ2-1	TRBV6-5	TRBD2	CASQHRGVRNEQFF	TGTGCCAGCCAACACCGGGGGGTTCGGAATGAGCAGTTCTTC
.	TRBJ2-1	TRBV18	TRBD1	CASSPPRGLGDEQFF	TGTGCCAGCTCACCACCGAGGGGGCTGGGCGATGAGCAGTTCTTC
.	TRBJ1-5	TRBV7-2	.	CASNLDRANSNQPQHF	TGTGCCAGCAACCTGGACAGAGCTAATAGCAATCAGCCCCAGCATTTT
.	TRBJ1-4	TRBV7-8	TRBD1	CASSLAGTGANEKLFF	TGTGCCAGCAGCTTGGCTGGGACAGGGGCTAATGAAAAACTGTTTTTT
.	TRBJ2-2	TRBV14	.	CASSQARERGELFF	TGTGCCAGCAGCCAAGCCAGGGAAAGGGGGGAGCTGTTTTTT
.	TRBJ1-1	TRBV11-2	.	CASSLDGGTNTEAFF	TGTGCCAGCAGCTTAGATGGAGGGACCAACACTGAAGCTTTCTTT
.	TRBJ2-6	TRBV6-2/TRBV6-3	TRBD2	CASSHLAGAHSGANVLTF	TGTGCCAGCAGTCACCTAGCGGGGGCCCACTCTGGGGCCAACGTCCTGACTTTC
once	TRBJ1-2	TRBV9	.	CASSVEGRGLYGYTF	TGTGCCAGCAGCGTAGAAGGAAGGGGCTTATATGGCTACACCTTC
once	TRBJ1-2	TRBV12-5	TRBD1	CASGGTGANYGYTF	TGTGCTAGTGGGGGGACAGGAGCTAACTATGGCTACACCTTC
.	TRBJ1-6	TRBV10-3	TRBD1	CAISGTGDNSPLHF	TGTGCCATCAGCGGGACAGGAGATAATTCACCCCTCCACTTT
.	TRBJ1-1	TRBV9	TRBD1	CASSGGDREDTEAFF	TGTGCCAGCAGCGGGGGGGACAGGGAGGACACTGAAGCTTTCTTT
few	TRBJ1-6	TRBV19	TRBD1	CASSIASGQYNSPLHF	TGTGCCAGTAGTATAGCCTCGGGACAGTATAATTCACCCCTCCACTTT
.	TRBJ1-2	TRBV7-2	.	CASSGRATAVSNYGYTF	TGTGCCAGCAGCGGGCGGGCAACCGCAGTCTCTAACTATGGCTACACCTTC
.	TRBJ1-5	TRBV6-5	TRBD1	CASSSDRGAPNQPQHF	TGTGCCAGCAGTTCGGACAGGGGCGCACCTAATCAGCCCCAGCATTTT